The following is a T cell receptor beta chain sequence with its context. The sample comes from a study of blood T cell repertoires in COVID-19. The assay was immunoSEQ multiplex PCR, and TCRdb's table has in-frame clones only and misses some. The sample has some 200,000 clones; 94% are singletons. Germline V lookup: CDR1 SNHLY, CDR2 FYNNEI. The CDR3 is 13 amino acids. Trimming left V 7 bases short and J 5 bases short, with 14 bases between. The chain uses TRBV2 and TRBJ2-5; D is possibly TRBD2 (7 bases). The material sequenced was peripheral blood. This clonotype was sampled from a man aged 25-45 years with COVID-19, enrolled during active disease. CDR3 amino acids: CASMRGGGETQYF. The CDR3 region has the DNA TGTGCCAGCATGAGGGGGGGTGGCGAGACCCAGTACTTC.